Given below is one T cell receptor (beta chain) in context. V lost 5 bases, J lost 2 bases, and 15 bases lay in between. This CDR3 region has 15 residues. Germline CDR1 is SGHTA and CDR2 is FQGTGA. This record comes from a study of blood T cell repertoires in COVID-19. Background on the study: Sites across the United States, Italy and Spain contributed samples from acute and convalescent COVID-19. The analysed material was cDNA or gDNA that came from T cells, B-cell-depleted T cells, or PBMCs.

In the source study's methods: Amplifying reference gene primers gave estimates of nucleated cell counts. Clones were read by immunoSEQ multiplex PCR, and TCRdb kept only the in-frame ones, dropping some. V and J calls and clone size are those listed in that table; D and trimming were worked out from the DNA. The sample includes more than 100,000 clones, less than 90% of them seen just once. The TCR was taken from a man older than 75 with acute or convalescent COVID-19. The rearrangement joins TRBV7-3 to TRBJ2-5; D call uncertain. The sample was peripheral blood. CDR3 amino acids: CASSQSAGLQETQYF. The CDR3 DNA is TGTGCCAGCAGCCAAAGTGCAGGCTTACAAGAGACCCAGTACTTC.